This T cell receptor beta chain was captured by sequencing in a study of CD8+CD57+ T cells in acquired aplastic anemia (dated by TCRdb to 2016 to 2018). Background for the entire study: DNA extracted from sorted CD4+ and CD8+ cells had a mean of approximately 3 ug, with a range of 0.2 to 27.4 ug. An average of around 10 million reads for CD4+ cells and 11 million or so reads for CD8+ cells was obtained from healthy donor samples. Here is what the overall study found, with its caveats: Patients and healthy controls showed no significant difference in CD8+ Simpson's diversity (P=0.060). Twenty-nine CD8+ CDR3 sequences were found to be shared between patients and controls, but these sequences appeared to be highly expressed in patients and within the immunodominant clones of the patients.

In the study, sorted CD4+ and CD8+ blood T cells from patients with severe aplastic anemia and from healthy subjects underwent deep sequencing of TCR repertoires. Ficoll-Paque density gradient centrifugation was used to isolate peripheral blood mononuclear cells. Before DNA was extracted, CD4+ and CD8+ T cells were sorted using either FACS or magnetic beads. Profiling of TCR beta VDJ combinations and CDR3 sequences used genomic DNA as the template. An Illumina HiSeq 2000 was the platform used for TCR repertoire sequencing. Regarding the original processing steps: Repertoire assessment relied on Simpson's diversity index, CDR3 size and DJ length profiles, and TRBV/TRBJ rearrangement plots. The immunodominant clone was defined as the most abundant DNA sequence in deep sequencing data. CDR3 amino acid sequences were screened for sharing across subjects and compared with published repertoires and the VDJdb database. TCRdb reworked the public reads: Q25 trimming with fastp, MiXCR clone assembly, productive beta chains retained. Entries are consolidated by CDR3 protein sequence, retaining the most common genes and DNA. These V and J calls are TCRdb output, not the study's own analysis. Counted in this sample were fewer than 250,000 distinct CDR3 sequences; about half of them appeared once. The top ten constitute approximately 15% of the sample.

Note on this clonotype: Its antigen is not yet known. The input lacks base qualities; no much larger clone sits a single base away.

Inclusive of the bounding cysteine and phenylalanine, the CDR3 is 18 residues long. Only the CDR3 DNA is retained, 54 bases long and in frame from the first base. V is pared back by 8 bases and J by 1 base, with 24 bases lying between the germline termini. Reading the germline V gene gives CDR1 SGHVS and CDR2 FNYEAQ. The chain is made from TRBV7-6 and TRBJ1-3; TRBD1 is possibly the D segment (5 matching bases). The TCR was taken from a human donor in good health, serving as a control. Material: sorted CD4+, CD8+, or CD8+CD57+ T cells (not recorded which) from PBMCs. The base sequence is TGTGCCAGCTCACCACCGAACGGGCAGGGCATGTCTGGAAACACCATATATTTT. Its translation reads: CASSPPNGQGMSGNTIYF.